The next 28 T cell receptor beta chains were all read from a single sample in a study of shared clonotypes between healthy human individuals. Measured with immunoSEQ multiplex PCR; TCRdb has only the in-frame clones, and not every one. The repertoire holds roughly 300,000 clones, with around 90% as singletons. The material sequenced was memory CD8+ T cells sorted from blood. Regarding subset: CD45RO+ cells pooled with CCR7-negative TemRA cells. These receptors were collected from a man aged 18 to 30 in good health.

The chain joins TRBV18 to TRBJ2-5, with D unresolved. CDR3 size: 13 residues. Trimming took 2 bases from V and 4 from J, leaving 8 bases between them. From germline, CDR1 is KGHSH and CDR2 LQKENI. The CDR3 DNA reads as TGTGCCAGCTCACCATCAACACTAGAGACCCAGTACTTC. Protein sequence: CASSPSTLETQYF. Supplemented by reference TRBV18 and TRBJ2-5, the full variable domain reads NAGVMQNPRHLVRRRGQEARLRCSPMKGHSHVYWYRQLPEEGLKFMVYLQKENIIDESGMPKERFSAEFPKEGPSILRIQQVVRGDSAAYFCASSPSTLETQYFGPGTRLLVL.

The J gene is TRBJ2-7, the V gene TRBV2; 7 bases fit TRBD1. V gave up 3 bases and J gave up 1 base; unmatched junction bases: 9. Germline V lookup: CDR1 SNHLY, CDR2 FYNNEI. This CDR3 contains 16 residues. The chain's CDR3 is CASSDLGQILSYEQYF. CDR3 sequence (DNA): TGTGCCAGCAGTGATTTGGGACAGATTCTTTCCTACGAGCAGTACTTC.

This clone came up a few times. The chain couples TRBV14 to TRBJ2-1; D perhaps matches TRBD2 (7 bases). The germline V and J ends were trimmed by 1 base and 4 bases, with 17 bases remaining between them. The germline V gene encodes CDR1 SGHDN and CDR2 FVKESK. CDR3 length: 17 amino acids. The CDR3 DNA reads TGTGCCAGCAGCCAAGGCTTCCGGGGGGCGCTATACAATGAGCAGTTCTTC. Its translation: CASSQGFRGALYNEQFF.

The genes are TRBV27 and TRBJ1-1; TRBD1 agrees at 8 bases. The V gene's germline CDR1 is MNHEY and CDR2 SMNVEV (reference sequence). CDR3 length: 17 amino acids. Unmatched junction bases numbered 7, after V lost 1 base and J lost 0 bases. The CDR3 loop is CASSLLGQGGMNTEAFF. For the CDR3, the DNA is TGTGCCAGCAGTTTATTAGGACAGGGAGGAATGAACACTGAAGCTTTCTTT.

This clone was detected ten times or more. The J gene is TRBJ1-6, the V gene TRBV6-1, with a tentative D call TRBD1 (5 bases). The CDR3 covers 16 residues. Germline lookup yields CDR1 MNHNS and CDR2 SASEGT. V lost 3 bases to trimming and J lost 7 bases, with 16 bases between them. The CDR3 loop is CASSEFPGYENSPLHF. The CDR3 region has the DNA TGTGCCAGCAGTGAGTTTCCAGGGTACGAGAATTCACCCCTCCACTTT.

The chain employs TRBV19 and TRBJ2-1; the D is unclear. Looked up from germline, CDR1 is LNHDA and CDR2 is SQIVND (reference sequence). The CDR3 loop spans 14 amino acids. Between the trimmed V and J ends, which lost 1 base and 2 bases, there was a span of 6 bases. CDR3 protein: CASSIVVTYNEQFF. The CDR3 DNA follows: TGTGCCAGTAGTATAGTGGTGACCTACAATGAGCAGTTCTTC.

The table lists this clone with many counts. CDR3 loop: CASSPRTGWANVLTF. The CDR3 DNA sequence: TGTGCCAGCAGCCCACGGACAGGTTGGGCCAACGTCCTGACTTTC. The chain couples TRBV7-3 to TRBJ2-6, with 7 nucleotides matching TRBD1. Germline CDR1 is SGHTA and CDR2 is FQGTGA. The CDR3 is 15 residues long. Trimming took 5 bases from V and 5 from J; bases not matched to a gene: 6. The entire variable domain, with the rest obtained from reference TRBV7-3 and TRBJ2-6, is as follows: GAGVSQTPSNKVTEKGKYVELRCDPISGHTALYWYRQSLGQGPEFLIYFQGTGAADDSGLPNDRFFAVRPEGSVSTLKIQRTERGDSAVYLCASSPRTGWANVLTFGAGSRLTVL.

The rearrangement links TRBV30 to TRBJ1-1; 9 bases match TRBD1. The CDR3 is 14 amino acids. V was pared by 5 bases and J by 0 bases, with 4 bases of the junction left unmatched. Germline CDR1 GTSNPN, CDR2 SVGIG (reference sequence). The CDR3 bases are TGTGCCTGGGGGACAGGGCAAGTGAACACTGAAGCTTTCTTT. Amino acids: CAWGTGQVNTEAFF. Drawing the rest from reference TRBV30 and TRBJ1-1, the complete variable domain is SQTIHQWPATLVQPVGSPLSLECTVEGTSNPNLYWYRQAAGRGLQLLFYSVGIGQISSEVPQNLSASRPQDRQFILSSKKLLLSDSGFYLCAWGTGQVNTEAFFGQGTRLTVV.

This chain uses TRBV19 with TRBJ2-7, with TRBD1 matching 8 bases. The CDR3 consists of 15 residues. V trimming: 5 bases; J trimming: 3 bases; junction bases outside the gene matches: 9. Germline assignment: CDR1 LNHDA and CDR2 SQIVND (reference sequence). CDR3 residues: CASSSAQGADYEQYF. The CDR3 DNA reads as TGTGCCAGTAGTTCCGCCCAGGGGGCGGACTACGAGCAGTACTTC.

Judged by abundance, this clone is medium-sized (0.01 to 0.1%). The chain couples TRBV19 to TRBJ2-7; 7 bases are a match to TRBD1. From germline, CDR1 is LNHDA and CDR2 SQIVND (reference sequence). J gave up 3 bases and V 5 bases, and 10 bases lay outside the gene matches. This CDR3 contains 15 residues. The DNA of the CDR3 is TGTGCCAGTAGTCCAGCATTGGGGACAGACTACGAGCAGTACTTC. It yields the protein CASSPALGTDYEQYF. Full variable domain (missing parts from reference TRBV19 and TRBJ2-7): DGGITQSPKYLFRKEGQNVTLSCEQNLNHDAMYWYRQDPGQGLRLIYYSQIVNDFQKGDIAEGYSVSREKKESFPLTVTSAQKNPTAFYLCASSPALGTDYEQYFGPGTRLTVT.

The rearrangement links TRBV30 to TRBJ2-7; possibly TRBD2 for D (5 bases). Trimming pared 0 bases from V and 7 bases from J, leaving 13 bases between. CDR1 is GTSNPN and CDR2 is SVGIG in the germline V gene (reference sequence). The CDR3 has 13 amino acids. The CDR3 coding sequence is TGTGCCTGGAGTGTAATAGGTCCGGGGGAGCAGTACTTC. Residues: CAWSVIGPGEQYF.

This clone was found many times. The chain joins TRBV10-2 to TRBJ2-1; D might be TRBD2 (5 bases). Germline CDR1 WSHSY, CDR2 SAAADI. The CDR3 has 13 residues. The V end lost 3 bases, the J end lost 6 bases, and 9 bases lay between the germline ends. In DNA form, the CDR3 reads TGCGCCAGCAGTGATTCGGAGGCCAATGAGCAGTTCTTC. Its protein is CASSDSEANEQFF.

This clone was counted a single time. The chain couples TRBV27 to TRBJ2-7; 12 nucleotides agree with TRBD2. This CDR3 region has 17 residues. Germline loops: CDR1 MNHEY, CDR2 SMNVEV (reference sequence). Trimming cost V 6 bases and J 6 bases; bases outside gene matches: 15. This chain's CDR3 is CASRLAGGEGPTGEQYF. The CDR3, as DNA: TGTGCCAGCAGGCTAGCGGGAGGGGAGGGGCCCACGGGCGAGCAGTACTTC.

This rearrangement joins TRBV7-9 to TRBJ2-7, with 7 bases that match TRBD2. V gave up 7 bases and J gave up 3 bases; unmatched junction bases: 6. This CDR3 spans 13 amino acids. Germline loops: CDR1 SEHNR, CDR2 FQNEAQ (reference sequence). CDR3 protein: CASKLSGDYEQYF. The CDR3 nucleotides are TGTGCCAGCAAGCTGAGCGGGGACTACGAGCAGTACTTC.

The chain joins TRBV27 to TRBJ2-1, with TRBD2 matching 10 bases. The CDR3 has 15 amino acids. V gave up 7 bases and J gave up 7 bases; unmatched junction bases: 10. The germline V gene encodes CDR1 MNHEY and CDR2 SMNVEV (reference sequence). The CDR3 here is CASTYSGRAGNEQFF. The DNA of the CDR3 is TGTGCCAGCACATACAGCGGGAGGGCCGGGAATGAGCAGTTCTTC.

V and J are TRBV27 and TRBJ2-7, with 10 positions matching TRBD2. Per germline, CDR1 MNHEY and CDR2 SMNVEV (reference sequence). CDR3 length: 13 amino acids. V lost 4 bases and J lost 4; bases outside the gene matches: 1. This chain's CDR3 is CASSSGLAYEQYF. The CDR3 DNA follows: TGTGCCAGCAGTTCGGGACTAGCGTACGAGCAGTACTTC.

The V call is TRBV5-6, the J call TRBJ2-2; 14 bases map to TRBD2. The CDR3 length is 16 residues. V shed 0 bases and J 6 bases; nucleotides not matched to a gene: 1. Germline-derived CDR1 and CDR2 are SGHDT and YYEEEE. CDR3 loop: CASSLGLAGGPGELFF. CDR3 bases: TGTGCCAGCAGCTTGGGACTAGCGGGAGGGCCCGGGGAGCTGTTTTTT.

The J gene is TRBJ1-5, the V gene TRBV6-1; D remains ambiguous. This CDR3 has 11 residues. The V gene's germline CDR1 is MNHNS and CDR2 SASEGT. V was shortened by 8 bases and J by 9 bases, with 11 bases between the two germline ends. The CDR3 DNA reads as TGTGCCAGCGGCCAGGTACCGCCCCAGCATTTT. Protein: CASGQVPPQHF.

The rearrangement uses TRBV7-9 and TRBJ1-2; D unclear. The germline V gene has CDR1 SEHNR and CDR2 FQNEAQ (reference sequence). V was shortened by 2 bases and J by 3 bases, with 10 bases between the two germline ends. The CDR3 runs to 14 residues. The CDR3 DNA sequence: TGTGCCAGCAGCTTACAGGCAAGCCACTATGGCTACACCTTC. It codes for CASSLQASHYGYTF.

This clone was observed a handful of times. The chain combines TRBV9 with TRBJ1-2; 12 nucleotides line up with TRBD1. Per the germline V gene, CDR1 is SGDLS and CDR2 is YYNGEE. The CDR3 is 14 amino acids. V was pared by 6 bases and J by 3 bases, with 3 bases of the junction left unmatched. CDR3 coding DNA: TGTGCCAGCACGGGACAGGGGGCACACTATGGCTACACCTTC. It yields the protein CASTGQGAHYGYTF.

The chain is built from TRBV6-5 and TRBJ2-3; D is unresolved. This CDR3 spans 16 amino acids. Trimming stripped 0 bases from V and 1 base from J, with 11 bases between. CDR1 MNHEY and CDR2 SVGAGI come from the germline V gene. The CDR3 region has the DNA TGTGCCAGCAGTTACTCCCTCGGCCCCGGCACAGATACGCAGTATTTT. It is translated as CASSYSLGPGTDTQYF.

The rearrangement uses TRBV4-1 and TRBJ2-1; the match to TRBD1 covers 9 bases. Germline trimming cut 2 bases from V and 9 bases from J; bases unmatched to any gene: 5. The CDR3 is made up of 14 amino acids. Germline values: CDR1 MGHRA, CDR2 YSYEKL. CDR3 sequence (DNA): TGCGCCAGCAGCCAAACTCCACAGGGGGCTGAGCAGTTCTTC. Its protein is CASSQTPQGAEQFF.

The gene calls are TRBV2 and TRBJ1-5, with D maybe TRBD1 (5 bases). V lost 3 bases to trimming and J lost 2 bases, with 11 bases between them. This CDR3 has 15 residues. From germline, CDR1 is SNHLY and CDR2 FYNNEI. The CDR3 is CASSERQSRNQPQHF. The DNA of the CDR3 is TGTGCCAGCAGTGAGCGACAGTCTCGCAATCAGCCCCAGCATTTT.

The V and J genes are TRBV9 and TRBJ2-5, with 12 bases that match TRBD2. Germline lookup yields CDR1 SGDLS and CDR2 YYNGEE. This CDR3 region has 17 residues. The trim removed 0 bases at V and 4 bases at J, leaving 7 bases unmatched. The CDR3 region is CASSVAETSGSSETQYF. As DNA, the CDR3 is TGTGCCAGCAGCGTAGCCGAGACTAGCGGGAGTTCAGAGACCCAGTACTTC.

This chain uses TRBV5-5 with TRBJ2-7, with D uncertain. The CDR3 is 12 residues long. Trimming removed 4 bases from V and 4 bases from J, with 9 bases in between. Per germline, CDR1 SGHKS and CDR2 YYEKEE (reference sequence). The CDR3 loop is CASSPGGYEQYF. CDR3 DNA: TGTGCCAGCAGCCCCGGTGGGTACGAGCAGTACTTC.

The chain links TRBV9 to TRBJ1-3; D is unclear. CDR1 is SGDLS and CDR2 is YYNGEE in the germline V gene. The CDR3 sequence is 16 residues long. Trimming cost V 4 bases and J 0 bases, with 14 bases left between them. CDR3 sequence: CASSTGETLSGNTIYF. The CDR3 bases are TGTGCCAGCAGCACCGGGGAGACACTCTCTGGAAACACCATATATTTT.

This chain's CDR3 is CASSLSPGGGGYTF. DNA of the CDR3: TGTGCCAGCAGTTTATCTCCAGGGGGGGGTGGCTACACCTTC. The V call is TRBV27, the J call TRBJ1-2, with TRBD1 identical over 7 bases. J gave up 7 bases and V 0 bases, and 5 bases lay outside the gene matches. CDR3 size: 14 residues. Germline V gives CDR1 MNHEY, CDR2 SMNVEV (reference sequence).

This chain connects TRBV2 to TRBJ1-6, with D unresolved. V lost 7 bases and J 9 bases, leaving 16 bases between the germline ends. Per the germline V gene, CDR1 is SNHLY and CDR2 is FYNNEI. CDR3 length equals 14 residues. This CDR3 is CASTGHVRGSPLHF. The CDR3 nucleotides read TGTGCCAGCACGGGTCACGTGCGGGGTTCACCCCTCCACTTT.